The 32 T cell receptor beta chains below were found in one sample sequenced in a study of blood T cell repertoires in COVID-19. Produced via immunoSEQ multiplex PCR; TCRdb's table is partial and in-frame only. This sample has roughly 300,000 clones; around 87% occur once, and the top ten carry 7.8%. Sequencing was performed on peripheral blood. All receptors derive from a woman aged 50 to 60 who had recovered from COVID-19.

The chain couples TRBV7-2 to TRBJ2-3; 7 bases are a match to TRBD1. The V gene end was trimmed by 4 bases and the J gene end by 1 base; junction bases not matched to a gene: 8. CDR1 and CDR2 from the germline V gene are SGHTA and FQGNSA. The CDR3 extends over 16 amino acids. The CDR3 DNA sequence: TGTGCCAGCAGCTGGATTACCGGGACAGGCACAGATACGCAGTATTTT. Amino acids: CASSWITGTGTDTQYF.

The CDR3 DNA sequence: TGTGCCACCCGGCAGCAGGCAGGGGGAGGAGGGGAGCTGTTTTTT. The encoded protein is CATRQQAGGGGELFF. The V and J genes are TRBV19 and TRBJ2-2; D is possibly TRBD1 (7 bases). The germline V and J ends were trimmed by 10 bases and 8 bases, with 23 bases remaining between them. There are 15 residues in the CDR3. CDR1 is LNHDA and CDR2 is SQIVND in the germline V gene (reference sequence).

CDR3 protein: CASSHQSRSGELFF. For the CDR3, the DNA is TGTGCCAGCAGCCATCAGAGCAGGTCCGGGGAGCTGTTTTTT. The V call is TRBV3-1 (or the pseudogene TRBV3-2), the J call TRBJ2-2; the D is unclear. Trimming left V 3 bases short and J 6 bases short, with 11 bases between. Per the germline V gene, CDR1 is LGHDT and CDR2 is YNNKEL (reference sequence). This CDR3 comprises 14 residues.

The CDR3, as DNA: TGTGCCAGTAGTCGGGGACTAGCGGAGTGGGAGACCCAGTACTTC. This translates into CASSRGLAEWETQYF. J is TRBJ2-5 and V is TRBV19; 11 nucleotides agree with TRBD2. The V gene's germline CDR1 is LNHDA and CDR2 SQIVND (reference sequence). The CDR3 loop spans 15 amino acids. V lost 5 bases, J lost 5 bases, and 7 bases stayed unmatched.

V gene TRBV11-2 combines with J gene TRBJ2-5; D is possibly TRBD2 (6 bases). V lost 1 base and J 9 bases, leaving 12 bases between the germline ends. Germline V gene sequence: CDR1 SGHAT, CDR2 FQNNGV. There are 13 residues in the CDR3. The CDR3, as DNA: TGTGCCAGCAGCTTAGGCTCCGGAGGGGCCCAGTACTTC. Translation: CASSLGSGGAQYF.

The chain couples TRBV28 to TRBJ1-5; the D gene is possibly TRBD1 (5 bases). V was shortened by 2 bases and J by 7 bases, with 27 bases between the two germline ends. Germline V CDR1 and CDR2: MDHEN, SYDVKM. This CDR3 comprises 19 residues. The CDR3 bases are TGTGCCAGCAGTTTAAGTACGTTTTGGGGCCGGCCGGTGACCCAGCCCCAGCATTTT. Amino acid sequence: CASSLSTFWGRPVTQPQHF.

The gene calls are TRBV28 and TRBJ1-4, with TRBD1 as a possible D gene (5 bases). Trimming took 6 bases from V and 8 from J, leaving 10 bases between them. This CDR3 has 12 residues. Germline V CDR1 and CDR2: MDHEN, SYDVKM. CDR3 sequence: CASSRGDEKLFF. For the CDR3, the DNA is TGTGCCAGCAGCCGCGGGGACGAAAAACTGTTTTTT.

The genes are TRBV7-2 and TRBJ2-7, with TRBD1 matching 9 bases. The trim removed 1 base at V and 5 bases at J, leaving 3 bases unmatched. Germline-derived CDR1 and CDR2 are SGHTA and FQGNSA. This CDR3 contains 14 residues. CDR3 sequence reads: CASSLGGQGNEQYF. The CDR3, as DNA: TGTGCCAGCAGCTTAGGGGGACAGGGTAACGAGCAGTACTTC.

V is TRBV9 and J is TRBJ2-1; D is uncertain. V was shortened by 1 base and J by 7 bases, with 9 bases between the two germline ends. This CDR3 comprises 13 residues. The V gene's germline CDR1 is SGDLS and CDR2 YYNGEE. As DNA, the CDR3 is TGTGCCAGCAGCGTAAACGTGCAGAATGAGCAGTTCTTC. As protein: CASSVNVQNEQFF.

The gene calls are TRBV5-4 and TRBJ2-5; 10 bases line up with TRBD1. Losses at the gene ends were 5 bases for V and 3 bases for J; bases not matched to a gene: 4. This CDR3 is 14 amino acids long. From germline, CDR1 is SGHNT and CDR2 YYREEE (reference sequence). The CDR3 loop is CASRRQGAKETQYF. The CDR3 DNA sequence: TGTGCCAGCAGAAGACAGGGGGCGAAAGAGACCCAGTACTTC.

The chain links TRBV6-5 to TRBJ1-1, with 8 positions matching TRBD1. CDR1 and CDR2 from the germline V gene are MNHEY and SVGAGI. This CDR3 is 15 amino acids long. J was trimmed by 5 bases and V by 1 base; bases with no gene match: 6. The CDR3 protein is CASSYLPGQETEAFF. The DNA of the CDR3 is TGTGCCAGCAGTTACTTACCGGGACAGGAGACTGAAGCTTTCTTT.

The chain combines TRBV4-3 with TRBJ1-1; possible D gene TRBD1, 6 bases. The CDR3 spans 21 residues. Germline assignment: CDR1 LGHNA and CDR2 YSLEER. V lost 2 bases and J 0 bases, leaving 28 bases between the germline ends. The CDR3 DNA is TGCGCCAGCAGCCAACCCTTCAAAAGACAGGATAGTATGTGCGTGAACACTGAAGCTTTCTTT. It specifies CASSQPFKRQDSMCVNTEAFF.

The chain uses TRBV3-1 (or the pseudogene TRBV3-2) and TRBJ1-2, with TRBD1 as a possible D gene (5 bases). Germline values: CDR1 LGHDT, CDR2 YNNKEL (reference sequence). The CDR3 contains 15 residues. Trimming cost V 1 base and J 8 bases, with 17 bases left between them. The CDR3 sequence is CASSQVGSLGGGYTF. The CDR3 DNA is TGTGCCAGCAGCCAAGTTGGATCCTTGGGGGGAGGCTACACCTTC.

The chain employs TRBV28 and TRBJ1-2; D call uncertain. Trimming removed 4 bases from V and 4 bases from J, with 10 bases in between. The CDR3 has 13 amino acids. Germline V gene lookup returns CDR1 MDHEN and CDR2 SYDVKM. The CDR3 sequence is CASSYSYSYGYTF. The CDR3 DNA follows: TGTGCCAGCAGTTACTCCTATAGCTATGGCTACACCTTC.

The chain employs TRBV29-1 and TRBJ2-7; 9 nucleotides align to TRBD2. The germline CDR1 and CDR2 sequences are SQVTM and ANQGSEA. The CDR3 spans 12 residues. The J segment lost 11 bases and the V segment lost 6 bases, leaving 11 bases of the junction unmatched. CDR3 in amino acids: CSVQTSGTLEYF. In DNA, the CDR3 is TGCAGCGTGCAGACTAGCGGCACGCTAGAGTACTTC.

The chain couples TRBV3-1 (or the pseudogene TRBV3-2) to TRBJ2-7, with D perhaps matching TRBD2 (5 bases). Trimming pared 1 base from V and 3 bases from J, leaving 10 bases between. Germline V gives CDR1 LGHDT, CDR2 YNNKEL (reference sequence). The CDR3 spans 14 residues. The CDR3 DNA follows: TGTGCCAGCAGCCAAGGACCGGGGAACTACGAGCAGTACTTC. Its protein is CASSQGPGNYEQYF.

The rearrangement uses TRBV30 and TRBJ1-3, with D perhaps matching TRBD1 (6 bases). V lost 2 bases, J lost 2 bases, and 13 bases lay in between. The germline V gene encodes CDR1 GTSNPN and CDR2 SVGIG (reference sequence). The CDR3 sequence is 15 residues long. The CDR3 DNA sequence: TGTGCCTGGAGTCTGGACAGTACCCCTGGAAACACCATATATTTT. Protein: CAWSLDSTPGNTIYF.

This chain connects TRBV6-5 to TRBJ2-5; 7 bases map to TRBD1. CDR1 and CDR2 (germline): MNHEY, SVGAGI. V dropped 8 bases and J dropped 5; count of bases not matched to a gene: 11. The CDR3 sequence is 14 residues long. As DNA, the CDR3 is TGTGCCAGCTCTACAGACAGGGATGAGGAGACCCAGTACTTC. It codes for CASSTDRDEETQYF.

This rearrangement joins TRBV18 to TRBJ2-2, with D unclear. V lost 6 bases and J 5 bases, leaving 16 bases between the germline ends. The CDR3 consists of 15 residues. Germline CDR1 and CDR2: KGHSH and LQKENI. CDR3 bases: TGTGCCAGCTCCCCCACTCCGCCCTTAACCGGGGAGCTGTTTTTT. Residues: CASSPTPPLTGELFF.

This chain links TRBV29-1 with TRBJ2-7; 7 nucleotides align to TRBD1. This CDR3 contains 13 residues. The germline V gene has CDR1 SQVTM and CDR2 ANQGSEA. Trimming cost V 5 bases and J 0 bases; bases outside gene matches: 4. CDR3 nucleotide sequence: TGCAGCGTTACGAGGGACAGCTCCTACGAGCAGTACTTC. Translating gives CSVTRDSSYEQYF.

This chain links TRBV13 with TRBJ1-6; D uncertain. Trimming removed 3 bases from V and 0 bases from J, with 12 bases in between. CDR3 length: 17 residues. CDR1 is PRHDT, CDR2 FYEKMQ, per germline (reference sequence). The CDR3 loop reads CASSFRRSSSYNSPLHF. CDR3 DNA: TGTGCCAGCAGCTTCCGGAGGTCAAGCTCCTATAATTCACCCCTCCACTTT.

The chain uses TRBV7-2 and TRBJ2-1, with 10 nucleotides matching TRBD2. The CDR3 is 15 amino acids. V shed 4 bases, J shed 9 bases, and the junction held 9 bases outside the gene matches. Germline CDR1 SGHTA, CDR2 FQGNSA. CDR3 residues: CASSSGTSVVLEQFF. CDR3 DNA sequence: TGTGCCAGCAGCTCGGGGACTAGCGTCGTCCTTGAGCAGTTCTTC.

This chain connects TRBV15 to TRBJ2-7, with TRBD2 matching over 7 bases. Germline V gene sequence: CDR1 LNHNV, CDR2 YYDKDF (reference sequence). CDR3 length: 15 residues. The ends lost 8 bases at V and 0 bases at J; junction bases unmatched: 10. The CDR3 is CATGSGRGTSYEQYF. In nucleotides, the CDR3 is TGTGCCACCGGCTCGGGGAGGGGCACCTCCTACGAGCAGTACTTC.

The CDR3 DNA is TGTGCCAGCAGCTCCCCAGGGGGCTCTAGTGGCTACACCTTC. Translation: CASSSPGGSSGYTF. The gene calls are TRBV11-2 and TRBJ1-2; 8 bases are shared with TRBD1. CDR3 length equals 14 residues. V lost 4 bases to trimming and J lost 7 bases; unmatched junction nucleotides: 8. CDR1 SGHAT and CDR2 FQNNGV come from the germline V gene.

The chain is built from TRBV4-3 and TRBJ2-7; 7 bases agree with TRBD2. This CDR3 comprises 18 residues. With 0 bases clipped from V and 7 bases from J, the junction kept 18 bases outside the gene matches. Germline V gives CDR1 LGHNA, CDR2 YSLEER. CDR3 amino acids: CASSQDPPKRRETGEQYF. As DNA, the CDR3 is TGCGCCAGCAGCCAAGATCCTCCCAAGAGGCGGGAGACGGGAGAGCAGTACTTC.

The genes are TRBV6-1 and TRBJ1-2; possible D gene TRBD1, 5 bases. CDR3 length: 15 amino acids. Germline V lookup: CDR1 MNHNS, CDR2 SASEGT. V lost 1 base to trimming and J lost 1 base, with 10 bases between them. The CDR3 sequence is CASSEGQGYNYGYTF. The CDR3 DNA reads as TGTGCCAGCAGTGAAGGTCAGGGCTATAACTATGGCTACACCTTC.

The chain uses TRBV13 and TRBJ2-7, with 13 bases lining up with TRBD2. With 2 bases clipped from V and 2 bases from J, the junction kept 9 bases outside the gene matches. Germline lookup yields CDR1 PRHDT and CDR2 FYEKMQ (reference sequence). This CDR3 contains 18 residues. CDR3 in amino acids: CASSLRGLAGILPYEQYF. CDR3 coding DNA: TGTGCCAGCAGCTTAAGGGGACTAGCGGGGATCCTTCCCTACGAGCAGTACTTC.

The J gene is TRBJ2-2, the V gene TRBV7-6; 8 positions match TRBD1. In germline, CDR1 is SGHVS, CDR2 FNYEAQ. The trim removed 1 base at V and 2 bases at J, leaving 6 bases unmatched. The CDR3 spans 17 residues. The CDR3 region has the DNA TGTGCCAGCAGCTTAGGTGGGGGACAGGACAACACCGGGGAGCTGTTTTTT. Translation: CASSLGGGQDNTGELFF.

The chain employs TRBV7-2 and TRBJ2-1, with a possible D match to TRBD1 (6 bases). Germline CDR1 is SGHTA and CDR2 is FQGNSA. The CDR3 is 17 residues long. V was shortened by 4 bases and J by 2 bases, with 18 bases between the two germline ends. The CDR3 spells CASSSRVTGTTYNEQFF. CDR3 DNA: TGTGCCAGCAGCTCCAGGGTTACCGGGACAACCTACAATGAGCAGTTCTTC.

Regarding this clone: A much more abundant neighbour one base away suggests this may be a read error. Other DNA variants within this sample encode the same CDR3. This sequence joins TRBV11-2 and TRBJ1-2; D ambiguous. Germline assignment: CDR1 SGHAT and CDR2 FQNNGV. V gave up 5 bases and J gave up 0 bases, with 7 bases separating them. The CDR3 totals 13 residues. CDR3 nucleotides: TGTGCCAGCAGCCCGAGCCCTAACTATGGCTACACCTTC. The encoded protein is CASSPSPNYGYTF.

This chain joins TRBV5-1 and TRBJ1-1; the D gene is possibly TRBD1 (5 bases). The CDR3 runs 13 residues. V was trimmed by 4 bases and J by 5 bases, leaving 12 bases between them. Germline-derived CDR1 and CDR2 are SGHRS and YFSETQ. The CDR3 loop is CASSQRGRTEAFF. The CDR3 DNA reads as TGCGCCAGCAGCCAACGGGGGAGGACTGAAGCTTTCTTT.

The chain joins TRBV7-9 to TRBJ2-1; possible D gene TRBD2, 6 bases. V lost 5 bases and J 14 bases, leaving 19 bases between the germline ends. The CDR3 is 13 residues long. CDR1 and CDR2 from the germline V gene are SEHNR and FQNEAQ (reference sequence). The CDR3 DNA follows: TGTGCCAGCAGCCTCAGAGGAGCGGGTGGGGAGTTCTTC. As protein: CASSLRGAGGEFF.